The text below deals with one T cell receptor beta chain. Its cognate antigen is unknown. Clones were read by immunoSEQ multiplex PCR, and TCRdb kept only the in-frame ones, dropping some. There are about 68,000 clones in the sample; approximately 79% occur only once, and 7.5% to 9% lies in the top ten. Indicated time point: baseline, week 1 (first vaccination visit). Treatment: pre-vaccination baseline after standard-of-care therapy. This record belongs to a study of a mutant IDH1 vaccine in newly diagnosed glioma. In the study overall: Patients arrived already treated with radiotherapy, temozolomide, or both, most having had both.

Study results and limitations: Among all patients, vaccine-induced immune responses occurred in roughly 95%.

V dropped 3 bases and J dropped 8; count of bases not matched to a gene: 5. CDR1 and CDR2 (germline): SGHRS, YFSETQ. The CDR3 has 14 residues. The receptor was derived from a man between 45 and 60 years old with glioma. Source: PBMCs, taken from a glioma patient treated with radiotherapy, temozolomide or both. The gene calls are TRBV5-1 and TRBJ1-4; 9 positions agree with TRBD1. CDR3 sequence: CASSWGQGEEKLFF. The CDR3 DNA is TGCGCCAGCAGCTGGGGACAGGGTGAGGAAAAACTGTTTTTT.